What follows describes a single T cell receptor (beta chain). The junction and the germline gene differ at one end; a read error may be behind it. Some clones are missing from TCRdb's copy, which holds only in-frame ones; the method was immunoSEQ multiplex PCR. The data contain 70,000 or so clones, about 85% of them seen just once; the ten biggest clones take up under 6%. Germline V gives CDR1 MNHNS, CDR2 SASEGT. This CDR3 region has 16 residues. This entry belongs to a study of OX40 agonist ivuxolimab in advanced cancers. The rearrangement links TRBV6-1 to TRBJ1-5, with 8 bases lining up with TRBD1. The material was CD4+ or CD8+ T cells sorted from blood, obtained in a trial of the OX40 agonist ivuxolimab. The receptor was isolated from an adult with an advanced solid tumor such as melanoma, head and neck, liver or kidney cancer. The CDR3 loop reads CASGDPGQGPHQPQHF. The CDR3 DNA is TGTGCCAGCGGTGACCCCGGACAGGGCCCGCACCAGCCCCAGCATTTT.